This T cell receptor (beta chain) originates from a study of blood T cell repertoires in COVID-19. Overall study context: Nucleic acid was either cDNA or gDNA, and it came from T cells, B-cell-depleted T cells, or PBMCs.

In the authors' workflow: Counts of nucleated cells, estimated from reference gene primer amplification, were obtained. Assay used: immunoSEQ multiplex PCR; TCRdb lists only in-frame clones, some missing. The DNA gave D and trimming, while V, J and clone size come from that table. The sample yields about 260,000 clones, about 88% seen once. Germline V gene lookup returns CDR1 LNHDA and CDR2 SQIVND (reference sequence). This CDR3 is built from 13 residues. Between the trimmed V and J ends, which lost 1 base and 5 bases, there was a span of 6 bases. Categorization into cohorts depended on clinical history that participants reported. Donors in Cohort 3 counted as recovered after two negative PCRs, clearance, or symptom resolution.

The chain employs TRBV19 and TRBJ1-5; no clear D. The sample taken for sequencing was PBMCs or T cells enriched from blood (not recorded which). The TCR was taken from a woman between 50 and 59 years old who had recovered from COVID-19. The chain's CDR3 is CASSIGRDQPQHF. Here the CDR3 DNA reads TGTGCCAGTAGTATAGGAAGAGATCAGCCCCAGCATTTT.